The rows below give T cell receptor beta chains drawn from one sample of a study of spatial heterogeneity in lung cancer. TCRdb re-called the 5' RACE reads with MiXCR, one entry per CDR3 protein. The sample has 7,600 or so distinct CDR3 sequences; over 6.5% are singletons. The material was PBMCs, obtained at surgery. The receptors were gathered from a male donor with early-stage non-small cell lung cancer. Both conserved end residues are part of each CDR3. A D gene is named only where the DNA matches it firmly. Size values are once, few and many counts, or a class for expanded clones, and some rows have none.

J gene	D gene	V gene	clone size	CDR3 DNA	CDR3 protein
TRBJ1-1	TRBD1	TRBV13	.	TGTGCCAGCAGCTTCCAGGGACAGGGGGCAGACACTGAAGCTTTCTTT	CASSFQGQGADTEAFF
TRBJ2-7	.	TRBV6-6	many	TGTGCCAGCAGTTACCCCCGGGGCGAGACCTACGAGCAGTACTTC	CASSYPRGETYEQYF
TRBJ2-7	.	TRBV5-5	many	TGTGCCAGCAGCTGGGACAGTAGCGGTGACGAGCAGTACTTC	CASSWDSSGDEQYF
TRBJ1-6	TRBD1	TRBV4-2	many	TGTGCCAGCAGCCAAGATGGGACAGAGAATTCACCCCTCCACTTT	CASSQDGTENSPLHF
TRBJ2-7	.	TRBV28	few	TGTGCCAGCAGCCCGGACTCGGGGATCATCTACGAGCAGTACTTC	CASSPDSGIIYEQYF
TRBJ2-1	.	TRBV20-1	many	TGCAGTGCTAGAGATTTGAGGACAGGGACTACCCTCGACGGGGTGGAGGAGCAGTTCTTC	CSARDLRTGTTLDGVEEQFF
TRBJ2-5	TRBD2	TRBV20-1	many	TGCAGTGCTCCCAGGACTAGCGGGAGTGATCGACAGTACTTC	CSAPRTSGSDRQYF
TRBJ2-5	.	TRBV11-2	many	TGTGCCAGCAGTAGACTAGTTCCAGAGACCCAGTACTTC	CASSRLVPETQYF
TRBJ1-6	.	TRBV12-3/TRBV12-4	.	TGTGCCAGCAGTTTCAACAGGGCGGACTCACCCCTCCACTTT	CASSFNRADSPLHF
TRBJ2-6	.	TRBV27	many	TGTGCCAGCAGTCCCCTCGACAGCGTGACCTCTGGGGCCAACGTCCTGACTTTC	CASSPLDSVTSGANVLTF
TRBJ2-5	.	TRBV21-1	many	TGTGCCAGCAGCAAAGTCAGTTCGTCAGCCCAAGAGACCCAGTACTTC	CASSKVSSSAQETQYF
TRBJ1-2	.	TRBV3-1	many	TGTGCCAGCAGCCCGACAGACTCCCTCTATGGCTACACCTTC	CASSPTDSLYGYTF
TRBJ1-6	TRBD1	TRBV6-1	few	TGTGCCAGCAGTGAAACACAGGGGGCAGATCACTATTATTCACCCCTCCACTTT	CASSETQGADHYYSPLHF
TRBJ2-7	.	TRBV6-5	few	TGTGCCAGCAGTTCAAGCTATGGGAGGCTTGACTACGAGCAGTACTTC	CASSSSYGRLDYEQYF
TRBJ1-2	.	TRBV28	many	TGTGCCAGCAGTTCCGTCGTTCGCTACACCTTC	CASSSVVRYTF
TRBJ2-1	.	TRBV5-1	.	TGCGCCAGCAGCCCCAAGGACTTCTCCTACAATGAGCAGTTCTTC	CASSPKDFSYNEQFF
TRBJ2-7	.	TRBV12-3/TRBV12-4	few	TGTGCCAGCAGCCCGGGGGAGAGGGCGTACGAGCAGTACTTC	CASSPGERAYEQYF
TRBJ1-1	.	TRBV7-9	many	TGTGCCAGCAGCGCAAGACAGGCCGCGAACACTGAAGCTTTCTTT	CASSARQAANTEAFF
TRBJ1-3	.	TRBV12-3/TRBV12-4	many	TGTGCCAGCAGTTATCCCCCTGGTGGAAACACCATATATTTT	CASSYPPGGNTIYF
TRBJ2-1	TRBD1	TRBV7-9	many	TGTGCCAGCAGCCCGTGGGACAGGGGGTTCTTC	CASSPWDRGFF
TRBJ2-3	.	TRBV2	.	TGTGCCAGCAGTGTTTCCCCCCCAGATACGCAGTATTTT	CASSVSPPDTQYF
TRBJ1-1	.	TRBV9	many	TGTGCCAGCAGCTGGGAGGGGTCTGAAGCTTTCTTT	CASSWEGSEAFF
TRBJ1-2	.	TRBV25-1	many	TGTGCCAGCAGTGAATCTAGTAACCGAAATTATCTTCACTATGGCTACACCTTC	CASSESSNRNYLHYGYTF
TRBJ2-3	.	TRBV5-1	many	TGCGCCAGCAAGGCAGGGGCAATAGCAGATACGCAGTATTTT	CASKAGAIADTQYF
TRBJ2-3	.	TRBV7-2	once	TGTGCCAGCAGCGCCTCCGGCACAGATACGCAGTATTTT	CASSASGTDTQYF
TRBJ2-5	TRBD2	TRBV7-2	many	TGTGCCAGCAGCCCGGGGACTAGCGGGAGAAATTTGGAGACCCAGTACTTC	CASSPGTSGRNLETQYF
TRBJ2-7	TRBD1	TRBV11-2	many	TGTGCCAGCAGCAGGGACAGGGGCTACGAGCAGTACTTC	CASSRDRGYEQYF
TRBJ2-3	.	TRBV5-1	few	TGCGCCAGCAGCTTGGGGTCTAGCACAGATACGCAGTATTTT	CASSLGSSTDTQYF
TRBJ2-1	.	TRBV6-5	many	TGTGCCAGCAGTCCCCCCGGGCACAATGAGCAGTTCTTC	CASSPPGHNEQFF
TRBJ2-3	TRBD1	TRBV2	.	TGTGCCAGCCGAGACAGGGTAGAAACAGATACGCAGTATTTT	CASRDRVETDTQYF
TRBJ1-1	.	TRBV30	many	TGTGCCTGGAGACTCGGGCAACCGAACACTGAAGCTTTCTTT	CAWRLGQPNTEAFF
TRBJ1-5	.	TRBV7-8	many	TGTGCCAGCAGATCTGAGGGGGGTGTGGGCAATCAGCCCCAGCATTTT	CASRSEGGVGNQPQHF